This TCR beta chain was identified in a study of shared clonotypes between healthy human individuals. Notes on this clone: What it recognizes is unknown.

Study findings and constraints: A few donors had roughly 5% of their naive CD4 clonotypes in common.

The assay was carried out at the deep level. TCRdb's copy holds only in-frame clones and misses some; the assay was immunoSEQ multiplex PCR. The sample lists about 2.4 million clones, roughly 93% occurring once. Germline lookup yields CDR1 SGHRS and CDR2 YFSETQ. The CDR3 loop spans 15 amino acids. V gave up 6 bases and J gave up 2 bases; unmatched junction bases: 6. Division of CD4+ cells produced a CD45RA+ naive subset and a CD45RA-negative memory subset. The sequencing sample was made of naive CD4+ T cells from PBMCs. Described subset: CD45RA+ positively selected. This clonotype was obtained from a man aged 18 to 35 in good health. Some clones in this sample may be carry-over from other donors' samples. The V and J genes are TRBV5-1 and TRBJ2-2, with 8 positions matching TRBD2. CDR3 residues: CASTGTRRNTGELFF. CDR3 nucleotide sequence: TGCGCCAGCACCGGGACTAGGCGCAACACCGGGGAGCTGTTTTTT.